Described below is a single TCR beta chain sequence and its context. Its antigen is as yet unknown. V lost 0 bases and J lost 3; bases outside the gene matches: 7. Germline V gives CDR1 KGHSH, CDR2 LQKENI. The CDR3 has 16 amino acids. Then a second PCR, running about 6 to 12 cycles, was carried out with a sample-barcoded 5' primer and a J-beta primer mix. The authors tagged each cDNA molecule using a template-switch adaptor with 12 random nucleotides. TCRdb recomputed calls from the 5' RACE reads with MiXCR, one row per CDR3 protein. This sample has around 800,000 distinct CDR3 sequences, with 35% to 60% found just once. This sample is part of a study of blood T cells in healthy people across ages. Overall study findings and caveats: Higher naive T cell percentage went strongly together with higher TCR beta diversity. The long-lived group displayed more naive CD4+ cells, plus higher diversity, than the aged donors did.

Sequencing was done on a sample of blood. The genes are TRBV18 and TRBJ2-7; 8 bases are shared with TRBD2. The origin of this receptor is a man of 80 years or more in good health. The chain's CDR3 is CASSPPVGGRYYEQYF. The CDR3 coding sequence is TGTGCCAGCTCACCACCGGTGGGCGGGAGGTACTACGAGCAGTACTTC.